The 32 T cell receptor beta chains below were found in one sample sequenced in a study of CD8+ T cells in alopecia areata. cDNA reverse transcribed from extracted RNA served as the sequencing template. Produced via immunoSEQ multiplex PCR; TCRdb's table is partial and in-frame only. The table includes 100,000 to 150,000 clones, around 48% detected once. The sequencing sample was made of NKG2D-low CD8+ T cells sorted from blood. The receptor set was obtained from a human donor with alopecia areata.

The CDR3 DNA reads as TGTGCCTGGAGTGGGTTCAGATACGGCTACACCTTC. This translates into CAWSGFRYGYTF. V usage is TRBV30 and J usage is TRBJ1-2, with unresolved D. The V gene's germline CDR1 is GTSNPN and CDR2 SVGIG (reference sequence). The ends were cut back, 1 base at V and 8 bases at J, with 11 bases in the middle. CDR3 length: 12 residues.

The chain recombines TRBV4-3 with TRBJ1-5, with 8 bases matching TRBD1. The CDR3 runs 16 residues. The trim removed 0 bases at V and 7 bases at J, leaving 8 bases unmatched. Germline V gene lookup returns CDR1 LGHNA and CDR2 YSLEER. The CDR3 reads CASSQDGGQGGQPQHF. CDR3 DNA: TGCGCCAGCAGCCAAGATGGTGGACAGGGAGGGCAGCCCCAGCATTTT.

V gene TRBV2 combines with J gene TRBJ1-1, with D tentatively TRBD1 (5 bases). Germline V gene lookup returns CDR1 SNHLY and CDR2 FYNNEI. The CDR3 runs to 14 residues. V shed 9 bases and J shed 3 bases, with 17 bases lying between them. CDR3 in amino acids: CARGPGPGDTEAFF. The CDR3 DNA reads TGTGCCAGAGGACCCGGGCCGGGGGACACTGAAGCTTTCTTT.

Only a few counts were recorded for this clone. The genes are TRBV29-1 and TRBJ2-1, with 8 bases fitting TRBD1. V was pared by 4 bases and J by 9 bases, with 5 bases of the junction left unmatched. CDR3 size: 12 residues. CDR1 is SQVTM and CDR2 is ANQGSEA in the germline V gene. CDR3 sequence reads: CSVGVRGLEQFF. The CDR3 region has the DNA TGCAGCGTTGGCGTCAGGGGGCTTGAGCAGTTCTTC.

This chain connects TRBV30 to TRBJ2-2; D is unresolved. CDR3 length equals 15 residues. Trimming left V 2 bases short and J 1 base short, with 11 bases between. CDR1 and CDR2 (germline): GTSNPN, SVGIG (reference sequence). The CDR3 sequence: CAWSLGRRNTGELFF. CDR3 in DNA: TGTGCCTGGAGTCTTGGACGGAGGAACACCGGGGAGCTGTTTTTT.

This clone was observed a handful of times. CDR3 in DNA: TGTGCCAGCAGTGAAGTTGCTGGGGCCAACGTCCTGACTTTC. Protein product: CASSEVAGANVLTF. V gene TRBV2 combines with J gene TRBJ2-6; the D is unclear. Germline CDR1 is SNHLY and CDR2 is FYNNEI. This CDR3 has 14 amino acids. Deletions cut 1 base from V and 2 bases from J, with 3 bases between.

This clone was detected only a few times. The chain couples TRBV28 to TRBJ1-3; 9 nucleotides line up with TRBD1. The CDR3 extends over 19 amino acids. The J segment lost 2 bases and the V segment lost 4 bases, leaving 15 bases of the junction unmatched. Germline CDR1 reads MDHEN; CDR2 reads SYDVKM. CDR3 amino acids: CASSSSEFPGQGAGNTIYF. In DNA, the CDR3 is TGTGCCAGCAGTTCCTCCGAGTTCCCGGGACAGGGAGCTGGAAACACCATATATTTT.

The chain employs TRBV30 and TRBJ2-7; D not certain. The CDR3 sequence is 13 residues long. CDR1 and CDR2 from the germline V gene are GTSNPN and SVGIG (reference sequence). V was trimmed by 6 bases and J by 0 bases, leaving 12 bases between them. This CDR3 is CACWTQSSYEQYF. For the CDR3, the DNA is TGTGCCTGTTGGACCCAGAGCTCCTACGAGCAGTACTTC. Combining the CDR3 with reference TRBV30 and TRBJ2-7 gives the whole variable domain SQTIHQWPATLVQPVGSPLSLECTVEGTSNPNLYWYRQAAGRGLQLLFYSVGIGQISSEVPQNLSASRPQDRQFILSSKKLLLSDSGFYLCACWTQSSYEQYFGPGTRLTVT.

The V gene is TRBV14, the J gene TRBJ2-1, with D possibly matching TRBD2 (5 bases). The V and J ends lost 0 bases and 4 bases respectively, with 13 bases between them. This CDR3 comprises 16 residues. The germline V gene has CDR1 SGHDN and CDR2 FVKESK. CDR3 sequence reads: CASSQDSDGAYNEQFF. The CDR3 DNA sequence: TGTGCCAGCAGCCAAGATAGCGACGGAGCATACAATGAGCAGTTCTTC.

This clone showed up just a few times. The rearrangement uses TRBV28 and TRBJ2-6; D not certain. V lost 5 bases and J 4 bases, leaving 12 bases between the germline ends. The CDR3 runs 15 residues. Looked up from germline, CDR1 is MDHEN and CDR2 is SYDVKM. The CDR3 DNA sequence: TGTGCCAGCAGTAATAGGGTAACCGGGGCCAACGTCCTGACTTTC. The encoded protein is CASSNRVTGANVLTF.

This chain connects TRBV29-1 to TRBJ1-2, with a tentative D call TRBD1 (6 bases). The CDR3 sequence is 16 residues long. Germline CDR1 and CDR2: SQVTM and ANQGSEA. Trimming took 4 bases from V and 0 from J, leaving 18 bases between them. The CDR3 here is CSVGTGLLRANYGYTF. Here the CDR3 DNA reads TGCAGCGTTGGAACAGGGTTATTAAGAGCTAACTATGGCTACACCTTC.

The rearrangement joins TRBV7-9 to TRBJ2-7; D may match TRBD1 or TRBD2 (5 bases each). The CDR3 is 13 residues long. The V gene's germline CDR1 is SEHNR and CDR2 FQNEAQ (reference sequence). Trimming took off 5 bases at V and 0 bases at J, with 8 bases between the two ends. The CDR3 DNA reads as TGTGCCAGCAGCCCGGGGCCCTCCTACGAGCAGTACTTC. Residues: CASSPGPSYEQYF.

V is TRBV29-1 and J is TRBJ2-5; 7 bases are shared with TRBD1. This CDR3 region has 15 residues. Trimming removed 0 bases from V and 5 bases from J; junction bases left unmatched: 9. Germline values: CDR1 SQVTM, CDR2 ANQGSEA. CDR3 region: CSVEEGKGAWETQYF. CDR3 nucleotide sequence: TGCAGCGTTGAAGAGGGCAAGGGGGCCTGGGAGACCCAGTACTTC.

The sample holds a few counts of this clone. The V call is TRBV2, the J call TRBJ2-1; D gene unclear. Germline CDR1 is SNHLY and CDR2 is FYNNEI. Trimming removed 2 bases at V and 2 bases at J, with 1 base between. The CDR3 is made up of 12 amino acids. CDR3 residues: CASSETYNEQFF. Here the CDR3 DNA reads TGTGCCAGCAGTGAAACCTACAATGAGCAGTTCTTC.

The chain links TRBV7-9 to TRBJ1-2; D gene uncertain. V lost 4 bases and J 7 bases, leaving 22 bases between the germline ends. The length of the CDR3 is 16 residues. Per the germline V gene, CDR1 is SEHNR and CDR2 is FQNEAQ (reference sequence). The CDR3 loop is CASSSRNVEGVGGYTF. For the CDR3, the DNA is TGTGCCAGCAGCTCGCGTAATGTGGAGGGTGTTGGTGGCTACACCTTC.

This clone was found a few times. The chain combines TRBV29-1 with TRBJ1-5; D unresolved. The germline V gene encodes CDR1 SQVTM and CDR2 ANQGSEA. Trimming removed 3 bases at V and 6 bases at J, with 12 bases between. The CDR3 runs 13 residues. For the CDR3, the DNA is TGCAGCGTTGAGAAAGAAGCCTCTCAGCCCCAGCATTTT. As protein: CSVEKEASQPQHF. Looking up the rest from reference TRBV29-1 and TRBJ1-5 gives the full variable domain: SAVISQKPSRDICQRGTSLTIQCQVDSQVTMMFWYRQQPGQSLTLIATANQGSEATYESGFVIDKFPISRPNLTFSTLTVSNMSPEDSSIYLCSVEKEASQPQHFGDGTRLSIL.

Concerning this clone itself: Other nucleotide sequences from this sample produce the same CDR3. The V call is TRBV30, the J call TRBJ2-1; D ambiguous. The CDR3 is 11 residues long. The germline V gene has CDR1 GTSNPN and CDR2 SVGIG (reference sequence). The ends were cut back, 0 bases at V and 9 bases at J, with 6 bases in the middle. The CDR3 is CAWSVSAEQFF. CDR3 bases: TGTGCCTGGAGTGTTAGTGCTGAGCAGTTCTTC.

Points on this clone: The germline gene is not matched at one end of the junction; a read error may be the cause. The rearrangement uses TRBV30 and TRBJ2-2; TRBD1 is a possible D gene (6 bases). This CDR3 is built from 14 residues. CDR1 is GTSNPN, CDR2 SVGIG, per germline (reference sequence). CDR3 nucleotides: TGTGCCGGGAGAGAGGGGGCGAACACCGGGGAGCTGTTTTTT. Encoded protein: CAGREGANTGELFF.

V usage is TRBV6-5 and J usage is TRBJ2-7; 7 positions match TRBD1. This CDR3 is built from 14 residues. J lost 2 bases, V lost 0 bases, and 1 base had no gene match. Germline CDR1 reads MNHEY; CDR2 reads SVGAGI. CDR3 in amino acids: CASSYSQGTYEQYF. The CDR3 DNA sequence: TGTGCCAGCAGTTACTCACAGGGGACCTACGAGCAGTACTTC.

This clone turned up a few times. The CDR3 sequence is CASGWPDTQYF. In DNA, the CDR3 is TGTGCCAGCGGATGGCCAGATACGCAGTATTTT. The V and J genes are TRBV28 and TRBJ2-3; D is unclear. The V and J ends lost 8 bases and 4 bases respectively, with 7 bases between them. Germline V gene sequence: CDR1 MDHEN, CDR2 SYDVKM. This CDR3 is built from 11 residues. The whole variable domain, remainder taken from reference TRBV28 and TRBJ2-3, is DVKVTQSSRYLVKRTGEKVFLECVQDMDHENMFWYRQDPGLGLRLIYFSYDVKMKEKGDIPEGYSVSREKKERFSLILESASTNQTSMYLCASGWPDTQYFGPGTRLTVL.

This chain connects TRBV28 to TRBJ2-5; D gene ambiguous. V lost 7 bases, J lost 0 bases, and 21 bases lay in between. CDR3 length equals 17 residues. Germline V gives CDR1 MDHEN, CDR2 SYDVKM. The CDR3 spells CASTLPPGRNNQETQYF. CDR3 nucleotides: TGTGCCAGCACCCTTCCCCCTGGACGGAACAACCAAGAGACCCAGTACTTC. The full variable domain, its missing parts supplied by reference TRBV28 and TRBJ2-5, is DVKVTQSSRYLVKRTGEKVFLECVQDMDHENMFWYRQDPGLGLRLIYFSYDVKMKEKGDIPEGYSVSREKKERFSLILESASTNQTSMYLCASTLPPGRNNQETQYFGPGTRLLVL.

The chain has TRBV4-3 and TRBJ2-7; possibly TRBD2 for D (6 bases). Trimming stripped 5 bases from V and 4 bases from J, with 12 bases between. Germline V gives CDR1 LGHNA, CDR2 YSLEER. CDR3 length: 13 residues. The CDR3 DNA reads TGCGCCAGCAGCAAAGGCGGGGAGTACGAGCAGTACTTC. Translated, it gives CASSKGGEYEQYF.

This clone was found once. The chain carries TRBV9 and TRBJ2-6, with D uncertain. Per the germline V gene, CDR1 is SGDLS and CDR2 is YYNGEE. V gave up 3 bases and J gave up 0 bases, with 7 bases separating them. The CDR3 covers 15 residues. The CDR3 DNA sequence: TGTGCCAGCAGCGCCCCCGTCTCTGGGGCCAACGTCCTGACTTTC. Protein product: CASSAPVSGANVLTF.

The chain has TRBV5-4 and TRBJ1-2, with 8 bases lining up with TRBD1. V lost 0 bases and J lost 8; bases outside the gene matches: 0. Germline V gene sequence: CDR1 SGHNT, CDR2 YYREEE (reference sequence). This CDR3 comprises 12 residues. In nucleotides, the CDR3 is TGTGCCAGCAGCTTGGGGACAGGGGGCTACACCTTC. As protein: CASSLGTGGYTF.

There are a few counts of this clone. This CDR3 reads CSVTTTDRGMSYEQYF. CDR3 DNA: TGCAGCGTGACTACCACGGACAGGGGAATGTCCTACGAGCAGTACTTC. V is TRBV29-1 and J is TRBJ2-7; TRBD1 aligns across 9 bases. Germline trimming cut 6 bases from V and 1 base from J; bases unmatched to any gene: 13. The germline V gene has CDR1 SQVTM and CDR2 ANQGSEA. The CDR3 runs to 16 residues.

On this clone: The conserved phenylalanine or tryptophan is not found at the CDR3 terminus, so this likely reflects a read error. It is unclear where the CDR3 begins or ends on the DNA, so no DNA is shown, and the CDR3 is as TCRdb lists it. The rearrangement uses TRBV5-1 and TRBJ2-7; TRBD2, as called in the table, went unchecked against the DNA. The CDR3 has 8 amino acids, counting both end residues. Germline V CDR1 and CDR2: SGHRS, YFSETQ. CDR3 in amino acids: CASSFFFI.

V usage is TRBV29-1 and J usage is TRBJ1-5, with D unresolved. V was trimmed by 4 bases and J by 6 bases, leaving 1 base between them. Germline V lookup: CDR1 SQVTM, CDR2 ANQGSEA. This CDR3 spans 9 amino acids. CDR3 nucleotide sequence: TGCAGCGTTGTTCAGCCCCAGCATTTT. Encoded protein: CSVVQPQHF.

This clone has ten or more counts. CDR3 residues: CASSPAELASNEQFF. The CDR3 DNA reads as TGTGCCAGTAGTCCCGCAGAGTTGGCTAGCAATGAGCAGTTCTTC. V usage is TRBV19 and J usage is TRBJ2-1; D not certain. Germline V gene sequence: CDR1 LNHDA, CDR2 SQIVND (reference sequence). Between the trimmed V and J ends, which lost 5 bases and 6 bases, there was a span of 17 bases. The CDR3 covers 15 residues.

The rearrangement uses TRBV4-1 and TRBJ2-7, with 11 bases identical to TRBD1. This CDR3 is built from 16 residues. Trimming cost V 4 bases and J 5 bases; bases outside gene matches: 10. Germline loops: CDR1 MGHRA, CDR2 YSYEKL. This CDR3 reads CASSPFSGQGVNEQYF. The CDR3 coding sequence is TGCGCCAGCAGCCCATTCTCGGGACAGGGGGTCAACGAGCAGTACTTC.

The gene calls are TRBV29-1 and TRBJ2-2; 9 bases align to TRBD1. J gave up 6 bases and V 4 bases, and 3 bases lay outside the gene matches. The germline CDR1 and CDR2 sequences are SQVTM and ANQGSEA. This CDR3 region has 13 residues. CDR3 sequence: CSVGGTGSGELFF. As DNA, the CDR3 is TGCAGCGTTGGGGGGACAGGGTCCGGGGAGCTGTTTTTT.

V is TRBV5-6 and J is TRBJ1-2; possible D gene TRBD1, 5 bases. Trimming cost V 3 bases and J 5 bases, with 11 bases left between them. The germline CDR1 and CDR2 sequences are SGHDT and YYEEEE. The CDR3 totals 13 residues. Here the CDR3 DNA reads TGTGCCAGCAGCTCCGGGACCTCTTATGGCTACACCTTC. Its translation: CASSSGTSYGYTF.

The CDR3 protein is CASSLASGGRTDTQYF. CDR3 coding DNA: TGTGCCAGCAGCTTGGCTAGCGGGGGCCGCACAGATACGCAGTATTTT. The chain couples TRBV5-4 to TRBJ2-3; TRBD2 matches 10 bases. The germline CDR1 and CDR2 sequences are SGHNT and YYREEE (reference sequence). Trimming at V came to 0 bases and at J to 1 base, leaving 2 bases not matched to a gene. The CDR3 spans 16 residues.